Listed below are T cell receptor beta chains from one sample, sequenced in a study of blood T cell repertoires in COVID-19. TCRdb keeps only in-frame clones here, not all; method: immunoSEQ multiplex PCR. The sample has a few hundred thousand clones; over 75% are singletons. Sequenced input: PBMCs or T cells enriched from blood (not recorded which). These receptors all stem from a man aged 40-49 years in a cohort exposed to, infected with or recovered from COVID-19 (not recorded which). Each CDR3 is given with its conserved first and last residue. D genes are given only for firm matches. Not every row has a clone size; where given, it reads once, few, many or a size class.

clone size,V gene,D gene,J gene,CDR3 protein,CDR3 DNA
.,TRBV27,TRBD1,TRBJ1-6,CASATGATGEGDSPLHF,TGTGCCAGCGCGACCGGGGCAACAGGGGAAGGAGATTCACCCCTCCACTTT
.,TRBV11-2,TRBD1,TRBJ1-6,CASSLAPTGGWSPLHF,TGTGCCAGCAGCTTAGCCCCCACAGGGGGTTGGTCACCCCTCCACTTT
.,TRBV11-2,TRBD1,TRBJ2-7,CASSYGTGKYEQYF,TGTGCCAGCAGCTACGGGACAGGGAAATACGAGCAGTACTTC
.,TRBV18,.,TRBJ1-6,CASSRESSYNSPLHF,TGTGCCAGCTCACGTGAGAGCTCCTATAATTCACCCCTCCACTTT
.,TRBV5-6,.,TRBJ1-1,CASSTGYSEAFF,TGTGCCAGCAGCACAGGGTACTCTGAAGCTTTCTTT
.,TRBV11-3,TRBD2,TRBJ2-7,CASSFEAGVFFYEQYF,TGTGCCAGCAGCTTTGAAGCGGGAGTATTTTTTTACGAGCAGTACTTC
.,TRBV4-1,.,TRBJ2-1,CASSQKPASYSYNEQFF,TGCGCCAGCAGCCAGAAACCGGCTAGCTATTCCTACAATGAGCAGTTCTTC
.,TRBV18,.,TRBJ2-4,CASSPASGKNIQYF,TGTGCCAGCTCACCTGCTAGTGGCAAAAACATTCAGTACTTC
.,TRBV5-1,TRBD2,TRBJ2-1,CASSLAGTSGRSFF,TGCGCCAGCAGCTTGGCCGGGACTAGCGGGAGATCGTTCTTC
.,TRBV4-2,.,TRBJ1-2,CASSPEGVAGSYGYTF,TGTGCCAGCAGCCCGGAAGGAGTGGCCGGGAGCTATGGCTACACCTTC
.,TRBV6-5,.,TRBJ2-2,CASRGQFTGELFF,TGTGCCAGCAGGGGACAATTCACCGGGGAGCTGTTTTTT
.,TRBV5-1,.,TRBJ2-2,CASSLGVLGRDTGELFF,TGCGCCAGCAGCTTGGGAGTGCTCGGCAGGGACACCGGGGAGCTGTTTTTT
.,TRBV6-5,TRBD2,TRBJ2-7,CASSPRWSGSHEQYF,TGTGCCAGCAGTCCCCGTTGGAGCGGGAGCCACGAGCAGTACTTC
.,TRBV25-1,.,TRBJ2-6,CASSTSSGVGANVLTF,TGTGCCAGCAGTACCTCATCGGGTGTTGGGGCCAACGTCCTGACTTTC
.,TRBV28,.,TRBJ2-7,CASSLIGSYEQYF,TGTGCCAGCAGCCTCATCGGGTCCTACGAGCAGTACTTC
few,TRBV4-2,TRBD1,TRBJ2-7,CASSQDRTGGVYEQYF,TGTGCCAGCAGCCAAGATAGGACAGGGGGCGTTTACGAGCAGTACTTC
.,TRBV27,TRBD1,TRBJ2-7,CASSGQGYYEQYF,TGTGCCAGCAGTGGACAGGGGTACTACGAGCAGTACTTC
once,TRBV9,.,TRBJ1-2,CASSPAGANYGYTF,TGTGCCAGCAGCCCCGCCGGAGCTAACTATGGCTACACCTTC
.,TRBV5-4,.,TRBJ2-7,CASSLASGPGEQYF,TGTGCCAGCAGCTTGGCCAGCGGTCCGGGTGAGCAGTACTTC